A selection of T cell receptor beta chains follows, all from one sample in a study of shared clonotypes between healthy human individuals. Repertoires were generated with immunoSEQ multiplex PCR, while TCRdb's copy carries only in-frame clones and drops some. The repertoire has 500,000 to 650,000 clones, roughly four fifths of them found once; the top ten carry 12%. Sequencing was carried out using PBMCs. All receptors derive from a woman in her forties in good health. Some clones in this sample may be carry-over from other donors' samples. Each CDR3 is given with its conserved first and last residue. D genes are given only for firm matches. Where a row states a size, it is once, few, many or the class of an expanded clone; other rows omit it.

j_gene: TRBJ2-1; v_gene: TRBV11-2; abundance: NA; d_gene: NA; CDR3nt: TGTGCCAGCAGCTTAGTGGGGACCCATCTTTACAATGAGCAGTTCTTC; CDR3aa: CASSLVGTHLYNEQFF
j_gene: TRBJ2-7; v_gene: TRBV5-6; abundance: NA; d_gene: TRBD2; CDR3nt: TGTGCCAGCAGCCCCGGACTAGCGGGATGGGGCGAGCAGTACTTC; CDR3aa: CASSPGLAGWGEQYF
j_gene: TRBJ2-3; v_gene: TRBV19; abundance: NA; d_gene: NA; CDR3nt: TGTGCCAGTAAGAGGACAACTAGCACAGATACGCAGTATTTT; CDR3aa: CASKRTTSTDTQYF
j_gene: TRBJ2-5; v_gene: TRBV29-1; abundance: many; d_gene: TRBD1; CDR3nt: TGCAGCGTTACGACAGGGTCTCCAGAGACCCAGTACTTC; CDR3aa: CSVTTGSPETQYF
j_gene: TRBJ2-7; v_gene: TRBV5-1; abundance: NA; d_gene: NA; CDR3nt: TGCGCCAGCAGCTTGGCCGACCATACTAGGGACGAGCAGTACTTC; CDR3aa: CASSLADHTRDEQYF
j_gene: TRBJ2-5; v_gene: TRBV7-9; abundance: NA; d_gene: NA; CDR3nt: TGTGCCAGCAGCTTATTAGAGGGGGTGGAGACCCAGTACTTC; CDR3aa: CASSLLEGVETQYF
j_gene: TRBJ1-5; v_gene: TRBV27; abundance: NA; d_gene: NA; CDR3nt: TGTGCCAGCAGTTTTGGATCGGCAGGGAATCAGCCCCAGCATTTT; CDR3aa: CASSFGSAGNQPQHF
j_gene: TRBJ2-3; v_gene: TRBV29-1; abundance: NA; d_gene: TRBD1; CDR3nt: TGCAGCGTTGATGCCCGGGACAGGGCCCCAGATACGCAGTATTTT; CDR3aa: CSVDARDRAPDTQYF
j_gene: TRBJ2-7; v_gene: TRBV7-2; abundance: NA; d_gene: TRBD2; CDR3nt: TGTGCCAGCAGCGAATCTAGCGGGAGTCCATACGAGCAGTACTTC; CDR3aa: CASSESSGSPYEQYF
j_gene: TRBJ2-3; v_gene: TRBV7-7; abundance: NA; d_gene: NA; CDR3nt: TGTGCTAGCAGCTTAGGACTGGGCACAGATACGCAGTATTTT; CDR3aa: CASSLGLGTDTQYF
j_gene: TRBJ2-7; v_gene: TRBV2; abundance: NA; d_gene: NA; CDR3nt: TGTGCCATCAATCGGCCCTCCCGAACAAACGAGCAGTACTTC; CDR3aa: CAINRPSRTNEQYF
j_gene: TRBJ2-7; v_gene: TRBV28; abundance: NA; d_gene: NA; CDR3nt: TGTGCCAGCAGTTTCACGAACTATGTCTCCTACGAGCAGTACTTC; CDR3aa: CASSFTNYVSYEQYF
j_gene: TRBJ2-7; v_gene: TRBV4-1; abundance: NA; d_gene: TRBD1; CDR3nt: TGCGCCAGCAGTCAAAGGGCCGGACAGGCCCCCTACGAGCAGTACTTC; CDR3aa: CASSQRAGQAPYEQYF
j_gene: TRBJ2-2; v_gene: TRBV11-3; abundance: NA; d_gene: NA; CDR3nt: TGTGCCAGCAGCTTATCAGCTGGCGATACTGGGGAGCTGTTTTTT; CDR3aa: CASSLSAGDTGELFF
j_gene: TRBJ1-2; v_gene: TRBV11-2; abundance: NA; d_gene: NA; CDR3nt: TGTGCCAGCAGCTTAGGAGACTATGGCTACACCTTC; CDR3aa: CASSLGDYGYTF
j_gene: TRBJ2-7; v_gene: TRBV18; abundance: NA; d_gene: NA; CDR3nt: TGTGCCAGCTCCCCCACGGGGGATTGGGAGCAGTACTTC; CDR3aa: CASSPTGDWEQYF
j_gene: TRBJ2-3; v_gene: TRBV6-4; abundance: few; d_gene: TRBD2; CDR3nt: TGTGCCAGCATTCGACTAGCGGGCACAGATACGCAGTATTTT; CDR3aa: CASIRLAGTDTQYF
j_gene: TRBJ2-3; v_gene: TRBV28; abundance: NA; d_gene: TRBD2; CDR3nt: TGTGCCAGCAGTTTGAGCGGGAGCGGATCAGATACGCAGTATTTT; CDR3aa: CASSLSGSGSDTQYF
j_gene: TRBJ2-2; v_gene: TRBV2; abundance: NA; d_gene: NA; CDR3nt: TGTGCCAGCAAGGCGGGCTCGAGCACCGGGGAGCTGTTTTTT; CDR3aa: CASKAGSSTGELFF
j_gene: TRBJ2-2; v_gene: TRBV19; abundance: NA; d_gene: TRBD2; CDR3nt: TGTGCCAGTAGTCCGGGACTAGCGGGGGATTTTGCGAACACCGGGGAGCTGTTTTTT; CDR3aa: CASSPGLAGDFANTGELFF
j_gene: TRBJ2-7; v_gene: TRBV27; abundance: many; d_gene: TRBD2; CDR3nt: TGTGCCAGCAGTGCCCTACCCCAACTAGCGCTAAGCTCCTACGAGCAGTACTTC; CDR3aa: CASSALPQLALSSYEQYF
j_gene: TRBJ2-7; v_gene: TRBV6-1; abundance: NA; d_gene: NA; CDR3nt: TGTGCCAGCAGTGGTCAATTGAGCTCCTACGAGCAGTACTTC; CDR3aa: CASSGQLSSYEQYF
j_gene: TRBJ1-2; v_gene: TRBV11-2; abundance: once; d_gene: NA; CDR3nt: TGTGCCAGCAGCTTAGATTGGTCGACGGGAGGCTACACCTTC; CDR3aa: CASSLDWSTGGYTF
j_gene: TRBJ2-3; v_gene: TRBV5-1; abundance: NA; d_gene: TRBD2; CDR3nt: TGCGCCAGCAGCCCCAGGACTAGCGGGGATACGCAGTATTTT; CDR3aa: CASSPRTSGDTQYF
j_gene: TRBJ1-2; v_gene: TRBV11-2; abundance: NA; d_gene: NA; CDR3nt: TGTGCCAGCAGCGCACCAAGTGGGGCACTGGTGGCTGGCTACACCTTC; CDR3aa: CASSAPSGALVAGYTF
j_gene: TRBJ1-3; v_gene: TRBV6-1; abundance: NA; d_gene: TRBD1; CDR3nt: TGTGCCAGCAGAGGAGGGACAGGGGCTGGAAACACCATATATTTT; CDR3aa: CASRGGTGAGNTIYF
j_gene: TRBJ1-6; v_gene: TRBV11-3; abundance: NA; d_gene: NA; CDR3nt: TGTGCCAGCAGTCCGGACAGCTATAATTCACCCCTCCACTTT; CDR3aa: CASSPDSYNSPLHF
j_gene: TRBJ2-7; v_gene: TRBV5-6; abundance: NA; d_gene: NA; CDR3nt: TGTGCCAGCAGCTTGGGGCCCTGGGGCTACGAGCAGTACTTC; CDR3aa: CASSLGPWGYEQYF
j_gene: TRBJ2-7; v_gene: TRBV6-5; abundance: NA; d_gene: TRBD2; CDR3nt: TGTGCCAGCAGTTACAGCCCTGATGGGGGGGCCTACGAGCAGTACTTC; CDR3aa: CASSYSPDGGAYEQYF
j_gene: TRBJ2-1; v_gene: TRBV28; abundance: NA; d_gene: TRBD1; CDR3nt: TGTGCCAGCAGTGAAGCCGGGACAGGGGTGCGATACAATGAGCAGTTCTTC; CDR3aa: CASSEAGTGVRYNEQFF
j_gene: TRBJ2-1; v_gene: TRBV10-3; abundance: NA; d_gene: TRBD2; CDR3nt: TGTGCCATCAGTGAAAACTTTAGCGGGGCTCACAATGAGCAGTTCTTC; CDR3aa: CAISENFSGAHNEQFF
j_gene: TRBJ1-3; v_gene: TRBV5-5; abundance: NA; d_gene: NA; CDR3nt: TGTGCCAGCAGCCCCTACCAGGACAGCTCCGGAAACACCATATATTTT; CDR3aa: CASSPYQDSSGNTIYF
j_gene: TRBJ2-1; v_gene: TRBV7-8; abundance: NA; d_gene: NA; CDR3nt: TGTGCCAGCAGCTTAGTTGCGCGGGAAGTTGCCGAGCAGTTCTTC; CDR3aa: CASSLVAREVAEQFF
j_gene: TRBJ2-7; v_gene: TRBV11-2; abundance: NA; d_gene: TRBD2; CDR3nt: TGTGCCAGCAGCTCGGGGGGGGGCAACGAGCAGTACTTC; CDR3aa: CASSSGGGNEQYF
j_gene: TRBJ2-7; v_gene: TRBV7-3; abundance: NA; d_gene: TRBD2; CDR3nt: TGTGCCAGCAGCCAAAGGGGACTAGCGGACCAGTACTTC; CDR3aa: CASSQRGLADQYF
j_gene: TRBJ2-1; v_gene: TRBV18; abundance: NA; d_gene: NA; CDR3nt: TGTGCCAGCTCCCTCCCGGGACAAGGCTCCTACAATGAGCAGTTCTTC; CDR3aa: CASSLPGQGSYNEQFF
j_gene: TRBJ2-1; v_gene: TRBV19; abundance: NA; d_gene: TRBD2; CDR3nt: TGTGCCAGTAGTATGGGGACTAGTCCCCGTGAGCAGTTCTTC; CDR3aa: CASSMGTSPREQFF
j_gene: TRBJ2-5; v_gene: TRBV5-1; abundance: NA; d_gene: NA; CDR3nt: TGCGCCAGCAGCTTTGTGGACGCTAAAGAGACCCAGTACTTC; CDR3aa: CASSFVDAKETQYF
j_gene: TRBJ1-4; v_gene: TRBV28; abundance: few; d_gene: NA; CDR3nt: TGTGCCAGCAGTGAATCAGGACGGAATAATGAAAAACTGTTTTTT; CDR3aa: CASSESGRNNEKLFF
j_gene: TRBJ2-4; v_gene: TRBV4-2; abundance: NA; d_gene: NA; CDR3nt: TGTGCCAGCAGCCTGGCGGGAGCCAAAAACATTCAGTACTTC; CDR3aa: CASSLAGAKNIQYF
j_gene: TRBJ1-6; v_gene: TRBV10-3; abundance: NA; d_gene: TRBD1; CDR3nt: TGTGCCACCTTAGGACAGGGAAATTCACCCCTCCACTTT; CDR3aa: CATLGQGNSPLHF
j_gene: TRBJ2-1; v_gene: TRBV28; abundance: NA; d_gene: NA; CDR3nt: TGTGCCAGCAGTCGTTACAATGAGCAGTTCTTC; CDR3aa: CASSRYNEQFF
j_gene: TRBJ2-7; v_gene: TRBV18; abundance: NA; d_gene: TRBD1; CDR3nt: TGTGCCAGCTCACCTCTCGGGACAGGGGCCTACGAGCAGTACTTC; CDR3aa: CASSPLGTGAYEQYF
j_gene: TRBJ2-7; v_gene: TRBV29-1; abundance: NA; d_gene: TRBD2; CDR3nt: TGCAGCGTTGAGGGAGGGACTTCCGAGTACGAGCAGTACTTC; CDR3aa: CSVEGGTSEYEQYF
j_gene: TRBJ2-7; v_gene: TRBV7-6; abundance: NA; d_gene: NA; CDR3nt: TGTGCCAGCAGCTTAGGGAGGACCAACGAGCAGTACTTC; CDR3aa: CASSLGRTNEQYF
j_gene: TRBJ1-5; v_gene: TRBV6-5; abundance: NA; d_gene: NA; CDR3nt: TGTGCCAGCAGACCCTGGTACAGGGCCAATCAGCCCCAGCATTTT; CDR3aa: CASRPWYRANQPQHF
j_gene: TRBJ2-7; v_gene: TRBV6-1; abundance: NA; d_gene: NA; CDR3nt: TGTGCCAGCAGTGAAGGCAGGCTAGCATGGCAGTACTTC; CDR3aa: CASSEGRLAWQYF
j_gene: TRBJ2-6; v_gene: TRBV10-3; abundance: NA; d_gene: NA; CDR3nt: TGTGCCATCAGTATTTTAGGACGCGGCTCTGGGGCCAACGTCCTGACTTTC; CDR3aa: CAISILGRGSGANVLTF
j_gene: TRBJ1-1; v_gene: TRBV2; abundance: NA; d_gene: NA; CDR3nt: TGTGCCAGCAGGGGGACCGAACCGAACACTGAAGCTTTCTTT; CDR3aa: CASRGTEPNTEAFF
j_gene: TRBJ2-7; v_gene: TRBV5-1; abundance: NA; d_gene: TRBD1; CDR3nt: TGCGCCAGCAGCTTGGGGAGGACAGGGGTCAACGAGCAGTACTTC; CDR3aa: CASSLGRTGVNEQYF
j_gene: TRBJ2-2; v_gene: TRBV28; abundance: NA; d_gene: NA; CDR3nt: TGTGCCAGCAGTCTTCAGGCCGGGGAGCTGTTTTTT; CDR3aa: CASSLQAGELFF
j_gene: TRBJ2-7; v_gene: TRBV4-3; abundance: NA; d_gene: NA; CDR3nt: TGCGCCAGCAGCCAAGAATGGACGGGACGAAGCCTCCACGAGCAGTACTTC; CDR3aa: CASSQEWTGRSLHEQYF
j_gene: TRBJ2-7; v_gene: TRBV2; abundance: NA; d_gene: TRBD2; CDR3nt: TGTGCCAGCAGACCCGCCGGGGGGGAGCAGTACTTC; CDR3aa: CASRPAGGEQYF
j_gene: TRBJ2-7; v_gene: TRBV7-2; abundance: once; d_gene: NA; CDR3nt: TGTGCCAGCAGCCCGAGTCCGGGTGCTTACGAGCAGTACTTC; CDR3aa: CASSPSPGAYEQYF
j_gene: TRBJ2-7; v_gene: TRBV11-2; abundance: once; d_gene: NA; CDR3nt: TGTGCCAGCAGCTTACAACCCGGGACCCTATCCTACGAGCAGTACTTC; CDR3aa: CASSLQPGTLSYEQYF